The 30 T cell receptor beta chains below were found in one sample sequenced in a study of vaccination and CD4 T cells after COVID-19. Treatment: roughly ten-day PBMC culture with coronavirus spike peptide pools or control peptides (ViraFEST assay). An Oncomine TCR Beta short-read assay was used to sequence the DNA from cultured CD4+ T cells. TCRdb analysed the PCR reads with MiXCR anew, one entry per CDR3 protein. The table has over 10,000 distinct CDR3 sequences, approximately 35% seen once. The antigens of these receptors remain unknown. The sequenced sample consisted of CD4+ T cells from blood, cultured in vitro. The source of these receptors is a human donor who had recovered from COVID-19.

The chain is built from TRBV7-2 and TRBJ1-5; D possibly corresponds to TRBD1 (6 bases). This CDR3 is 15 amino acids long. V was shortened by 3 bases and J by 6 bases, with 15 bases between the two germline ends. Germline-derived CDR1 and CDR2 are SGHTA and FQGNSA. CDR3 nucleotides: TGTGCCAGCAGCTTTACCGGGGGCGCAGGTCAGCCCCAGCATTTT. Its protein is CASSFTGGAGQPQHF. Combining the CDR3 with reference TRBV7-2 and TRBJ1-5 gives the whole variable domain GAGVSQSPSNKVTEKGKDVELRCDPISGHTALYWYRQSLGQGLEFLIYFQGNSAPDKSGLPSDRFSAERTGGSVSTLTIQRTQQEDSAVYLCASSFTGGAGQPQHFGDGTRLSIL.

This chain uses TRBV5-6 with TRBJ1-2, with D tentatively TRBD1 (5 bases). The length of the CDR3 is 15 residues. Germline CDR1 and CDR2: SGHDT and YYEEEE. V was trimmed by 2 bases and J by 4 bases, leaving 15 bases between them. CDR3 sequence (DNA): TGTGCCAGCAGCTTTGTTGGTGCAGGGACCTATGGCTACACCTTC. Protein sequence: CASSFVGAGTYGYTF.

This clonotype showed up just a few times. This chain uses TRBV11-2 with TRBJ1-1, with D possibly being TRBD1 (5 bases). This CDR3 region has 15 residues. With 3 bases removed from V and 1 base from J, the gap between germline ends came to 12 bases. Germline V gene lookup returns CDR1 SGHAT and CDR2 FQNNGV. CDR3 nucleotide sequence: TGTGCCAGCAGCTTGTCGTGGACAACGAACACTGAAGCTTTCTTT. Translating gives CASSLSWTTNTEAFF.

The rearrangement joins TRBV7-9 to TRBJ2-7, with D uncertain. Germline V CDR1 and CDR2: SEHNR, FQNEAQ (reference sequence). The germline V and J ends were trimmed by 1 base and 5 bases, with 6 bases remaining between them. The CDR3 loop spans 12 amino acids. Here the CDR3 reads CASSLGHNEQYF. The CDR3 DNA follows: TGTGCCAGCAGCTTAGGTCACAACGAGCAGTACTTC. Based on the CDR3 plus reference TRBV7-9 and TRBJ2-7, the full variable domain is DTGVSQNPRHKITKRGQNVTFRCDPISEHNRLYWYRQTLGQGPEFLTYFQNEAQLEKSRLLSDRFSAERPKGSFSTLEIQRTEQGDSAMYLCASSLGHNEQYFGPGTRLTVT.

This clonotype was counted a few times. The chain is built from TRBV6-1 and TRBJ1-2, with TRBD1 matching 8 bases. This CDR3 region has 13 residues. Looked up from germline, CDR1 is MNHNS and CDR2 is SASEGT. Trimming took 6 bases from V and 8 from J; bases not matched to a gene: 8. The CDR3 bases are TGTGCCAGCAGCAGGACAGGGAGCAGCGGCTACACCTTC. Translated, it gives CASSRTGSSGYTF.

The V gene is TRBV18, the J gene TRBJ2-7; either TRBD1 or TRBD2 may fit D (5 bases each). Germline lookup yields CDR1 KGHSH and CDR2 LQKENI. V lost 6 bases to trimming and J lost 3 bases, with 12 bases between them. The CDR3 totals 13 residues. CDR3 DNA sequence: TGTGCCAGCTCCCTGGGACCTAACTACGAGCAGTACTTC. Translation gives CASSLGPNYEQYF.

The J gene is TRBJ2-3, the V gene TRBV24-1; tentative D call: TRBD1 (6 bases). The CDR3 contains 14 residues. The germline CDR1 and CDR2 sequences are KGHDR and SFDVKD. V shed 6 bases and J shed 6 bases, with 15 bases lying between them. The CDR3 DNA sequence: TGTGCCACCAGTCCAGGGGAGTGGGGCGATACGCAGTATTTT. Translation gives CATSPGEWGDTQYF.

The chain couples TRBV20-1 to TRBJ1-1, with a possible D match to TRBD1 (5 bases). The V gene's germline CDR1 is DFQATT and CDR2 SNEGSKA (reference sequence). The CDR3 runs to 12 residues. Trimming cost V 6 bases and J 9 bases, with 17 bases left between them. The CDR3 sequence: CSADPGRAQAFF. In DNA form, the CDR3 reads TGCAGTGCCGATCCGGGACGGGCACAAGCTTTCTTT.

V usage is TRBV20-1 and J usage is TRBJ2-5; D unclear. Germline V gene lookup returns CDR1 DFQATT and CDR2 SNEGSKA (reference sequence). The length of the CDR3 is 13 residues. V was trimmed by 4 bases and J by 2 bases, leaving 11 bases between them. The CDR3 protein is CSANSDIQETQYF. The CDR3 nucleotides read TGCAGTGCTAACTCTGATATTCAAGAGACCCAGTACTTC.

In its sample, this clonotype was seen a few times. The CDR3 DNA sequence: TGTGCCAGCAGCTCTCAAACCCCAGGGCGCAATCAGCCCCAGCATTTT. Protein product: CASSSQTPGRNQPQHF. The rearrangement uses TRBV7-8 and TRBJ1-5, with D maybe TRBD1 (5 bases). CDR3 length: 16 residues. Trimming cost V 4 bases and J 2 bases, with 15 bases left between them. The germline V gene encodes CDR1 SGHVS and CDR2 FQNEAQ.

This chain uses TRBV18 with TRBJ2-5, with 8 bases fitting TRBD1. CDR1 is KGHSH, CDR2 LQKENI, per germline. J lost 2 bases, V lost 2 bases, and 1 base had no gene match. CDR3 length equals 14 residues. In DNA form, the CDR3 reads TGTGCCAGCTCACCATACAGGGGGCAAGAGACCCAGTACTTC. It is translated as CASSPYRGQETQYF.

The CDR3 bases are TGTGCCAGCAGCTTAGGAGGGTTCACAGATACGCAGTATTTT. Encoded protein: CASSLGGFTDTQYF. V gene TRBV11-2 combines with J gene TRBJ2-3, with D possibly TRBD2 on 5 matching bases. Trimming shortened V by 1 base and J by 2 bases, and 7 bases separated the two germline ends. Germline CDR1 is SGHAT and CDR2 is FQNNGV. This CDR3 comprises 14 residues. The variable domain in full, completed from reference TRBV11-2 and TRBJ2-3, reads EAGVAQSPRYKIIEKRQSVAFWCNPISGHATLYWYQQILGQGPKLLIQFQNNGVVDDSQLPKDRFSAERLKGVDSTLKIQPAKLEDSAVYLCASSLGGFTDTQYFGPGTRLTVL.

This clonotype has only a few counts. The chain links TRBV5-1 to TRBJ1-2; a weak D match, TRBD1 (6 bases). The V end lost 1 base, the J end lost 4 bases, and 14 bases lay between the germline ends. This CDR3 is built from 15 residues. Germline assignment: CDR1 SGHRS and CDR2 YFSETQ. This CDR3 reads CASSLSTGTGYGYTF. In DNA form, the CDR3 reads TGCGCCAGCAGCTTGTCTACAGGGACGGGCTATGGCTACACCTTC.

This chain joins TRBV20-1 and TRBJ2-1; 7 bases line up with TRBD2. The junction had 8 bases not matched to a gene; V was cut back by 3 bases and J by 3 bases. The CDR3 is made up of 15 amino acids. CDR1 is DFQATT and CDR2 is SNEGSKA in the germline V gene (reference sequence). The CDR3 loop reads CSASDPGGDYNEQFF. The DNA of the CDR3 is TGCAGTGCTAGCGACCCGGGGGGTGACTACAATGAGCAGTTCTTC.

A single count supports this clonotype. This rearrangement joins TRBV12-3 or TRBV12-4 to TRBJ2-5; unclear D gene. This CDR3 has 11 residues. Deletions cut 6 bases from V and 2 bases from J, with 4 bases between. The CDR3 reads CASSTQETQYF. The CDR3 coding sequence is TGTGCCAGCAGCACTCAAGAGACCCAGTACTTC.

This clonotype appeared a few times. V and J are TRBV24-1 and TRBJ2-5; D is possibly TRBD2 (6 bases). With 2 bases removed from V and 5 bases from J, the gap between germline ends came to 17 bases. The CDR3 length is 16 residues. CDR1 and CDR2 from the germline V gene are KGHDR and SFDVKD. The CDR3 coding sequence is TGTGCCACCAGTGATTCAGGCCGGGGACTTCGGGAGACCCAGTACTTC. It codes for CATSDSGRGLRETQYF.

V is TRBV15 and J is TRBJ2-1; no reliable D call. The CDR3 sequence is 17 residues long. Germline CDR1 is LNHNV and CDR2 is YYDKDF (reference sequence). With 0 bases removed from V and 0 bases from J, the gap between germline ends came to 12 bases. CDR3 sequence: CATSRDKGLSSYNEQFF. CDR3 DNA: TGTGCCACCAGCAGAGATAAGGGCTTAAGCTCCTACAATGAGCAGTTCTTC. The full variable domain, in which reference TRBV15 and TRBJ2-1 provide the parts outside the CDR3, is DAMVIQNPRYQVTQFGKPVTLSCSQTLNHNVMYWYQQKSSQAPKLLFHYYDKDFNNEADTPDNFQSRRPNTSFCFLDIRSPGLGDTAMYLCATSRDKGLSSYNEQFFGPGTRLTVL.

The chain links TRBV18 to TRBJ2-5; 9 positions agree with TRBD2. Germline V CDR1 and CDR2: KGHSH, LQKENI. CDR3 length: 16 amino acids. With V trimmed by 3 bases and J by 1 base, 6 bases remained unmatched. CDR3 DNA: TGTGCCAGCTCACCCCGGGCTAGCGGGACCCAAGAGACCCAGTACTTC. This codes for CASSPRASGTQETQYF.

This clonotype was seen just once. The CDR3 region has the DNA TGCAGTGCTCTTTCATCTAGCGGGGGGTACAATGAGCAGTTCTTC. Its protein product is CSALSSSGGYNEQFF. The rearrangement uses TRBV20-1 and TRBJ2-1, with 11 bases that match TRBD2. With 5 bases clipped from V and 4 bases from J, the junction kept 7 bases outside the gene matches. Germline V CDR1 and CDR2: DFQATT, SNEGSKA (reference sequence). The CDR3 loop spans 15 amino acids.

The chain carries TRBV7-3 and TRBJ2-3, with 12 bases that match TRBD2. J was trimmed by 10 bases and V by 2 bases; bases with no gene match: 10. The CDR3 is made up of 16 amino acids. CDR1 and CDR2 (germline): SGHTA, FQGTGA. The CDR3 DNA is TGTGCCAGCAGCTTATCCGGACTAGCGGGATCCAGGGCGCAGTATTTT. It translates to CASSLSGLAGSRAQYF.

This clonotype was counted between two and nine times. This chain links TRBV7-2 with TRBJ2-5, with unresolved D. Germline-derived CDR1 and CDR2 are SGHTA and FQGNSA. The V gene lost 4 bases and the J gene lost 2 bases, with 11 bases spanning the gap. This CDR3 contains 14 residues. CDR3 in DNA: TGTGCCAGCAGCTCCCCGGCGGATCAAGAGACCCAGTACTTC. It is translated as CASSSPADQETQYF.

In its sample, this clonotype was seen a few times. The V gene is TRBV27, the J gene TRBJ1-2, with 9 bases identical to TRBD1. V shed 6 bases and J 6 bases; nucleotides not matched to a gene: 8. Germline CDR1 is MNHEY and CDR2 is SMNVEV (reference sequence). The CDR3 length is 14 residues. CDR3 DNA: TGTGCCAGCAGGACGGGACAGGGTGGTGATGGCTACACCTTC. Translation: CASRTGQGGDGYTF.

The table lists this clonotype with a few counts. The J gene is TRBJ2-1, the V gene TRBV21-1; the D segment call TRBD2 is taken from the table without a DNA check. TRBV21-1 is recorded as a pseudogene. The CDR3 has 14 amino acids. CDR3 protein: CASSKNSRGNEQFF. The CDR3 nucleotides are TGTGCCAGCAGCAAAAATAGTCGAGGCAATGAGCAGTTCTTC.

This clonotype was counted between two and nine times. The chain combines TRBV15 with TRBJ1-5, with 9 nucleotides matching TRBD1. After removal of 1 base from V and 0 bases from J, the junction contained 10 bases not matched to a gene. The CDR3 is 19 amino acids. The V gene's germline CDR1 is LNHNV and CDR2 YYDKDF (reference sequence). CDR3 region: CATSRGRDRDRYSNQPQHF. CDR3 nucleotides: TGTGCCACCAGCAGAGGCCGGGACAGGGACAGATATAGCAATCAGCCCCAGCATTTT. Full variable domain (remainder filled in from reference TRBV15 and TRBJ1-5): DAMVIQNPRYQVTQFGKPVTLSCSQTLNHNVMYWYQQKSSQAPKLLFHYYDKDFNNEADTPDNFQSRRPNTSFCFLDIRSPGLGDTAMYLCATSRGRDRDRYSNQPQHFGDGTRLSIL.

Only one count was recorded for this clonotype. The CDR3 protein is CASSRGTSGHNEQFF. CDR3 sequence (DNA): TGTGCCAGTAGTAGGGGGACTAGCGGGCATAATGAGCAGTTCTTC. The chain links TRBV19 to TRBJ2-1; 12 bases match TRBD2. There are 15 residues in the CDR3. J was trimmed by 7 bases and V by 4 bases; bases with no gene match: 5. The germline CDR1 and CDR2 sequences are LNHDA and SQIVND (reference sequence). Looking up the rest from reference TRBV19 and TRBJ2-1 gives the full variable domain: DGGITQSPKYLFRKEGQNVTLSCEQNLNHDAMYWYRQDPGQGLRLIYYSQIVNDFQKGDIAEGYSVSREKKESFPLTVTSAQKNPTAFYLCASSRGTSGHNEQFFGPGTRLTVL.

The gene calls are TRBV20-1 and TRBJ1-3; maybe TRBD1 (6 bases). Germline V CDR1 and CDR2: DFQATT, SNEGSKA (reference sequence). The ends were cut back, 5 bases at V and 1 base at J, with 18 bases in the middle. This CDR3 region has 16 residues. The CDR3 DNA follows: TGCAGTGCTGGGGATGGGGGTACAGGGTCTGGAAACACCATATATTTT. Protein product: CSAGDGGTGSGNTIYF.

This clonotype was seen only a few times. CDR3 nucleotide sequence: TGTGCCAGCAGTGGGACAGGGCCACCCCTCCACTTT. Its protein is CASSGTGPPLHF. The chain uses TRBV6-1 and TRBJ1-6; TRBD1 agrees at 8 bases. The V and J ends lost 4 bases and 11 bases, in that order; junction bases with no gene match: 1. CDR1 is MNHNS, CDR2 SASEGT, per germline. This CDR3 comprises 12 residues.

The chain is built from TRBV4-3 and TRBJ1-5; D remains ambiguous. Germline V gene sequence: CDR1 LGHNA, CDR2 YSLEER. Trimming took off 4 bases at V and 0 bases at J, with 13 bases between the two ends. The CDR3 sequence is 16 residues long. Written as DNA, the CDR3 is TGCGCCAGCAGCCGAAACATCGGGAATAGCAATCAGCCCCAGCATTTT. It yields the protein CASSRNIGNSNQPQHF.

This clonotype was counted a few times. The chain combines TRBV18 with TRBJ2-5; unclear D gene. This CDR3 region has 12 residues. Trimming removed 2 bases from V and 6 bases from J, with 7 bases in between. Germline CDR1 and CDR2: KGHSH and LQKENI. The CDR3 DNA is TGTGCCAGCTCACCAGGGTTGCAGACCCAGTACTTC. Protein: CASSPGLQTQYF.

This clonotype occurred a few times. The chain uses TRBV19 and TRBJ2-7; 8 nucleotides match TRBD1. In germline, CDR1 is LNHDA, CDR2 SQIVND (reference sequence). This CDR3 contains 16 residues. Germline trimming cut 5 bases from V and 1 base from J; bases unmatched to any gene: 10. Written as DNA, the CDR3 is TGTGCCAGTAGTCCTCTGGGGCAGGGGGCTTCCTACGAGCAGTACTTC. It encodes CASSPLGQGASYEQYF.